The 3 T cell receptor beta chains below were found in one sample sequenced in a study of T cells after yellow fever vaccination. Using its own MiXCR run on the 5' RACE reads, TCRdb lists one record per CDR3 protein. This sample has about 550,000 distinct CDR3 sequences, with 15% to 20% found just once. Sequencing used PBMCs, obtained 15 days after the yellow fever booster vaccination. These receptors originate from a man in his thirties or forties who received the YFV17D yellow fever vaccine.

This clonotype was observed a few times. This rearrangement joins TRBV18 to TRBJ2-1; 8 positions match TRBD1. CDR1 KGHSH and CDR2 LQKENI come from the germline V gene. V was clipped by 4 bases and J by 6 bases; unmatched bases: 26. The CDR3 consists of 21 residues. In DNA form, the CDR3 reads TGTGCCAGCTCACGCTTACAGGGGGGCGACACCCGGGAAATAGTGAGCAATGAGCAGTTCTTC. Protein: CASSRLQGGDTREIVSNEQFF.

The chain joins TRBV29-1 to TRBJ2-3, with D unresolved. The CDR3 contains 10 residues. Trimming left V 7 bases short and J 2 bases short, with 4 bases between. CDR1 is SQVTM, CDR2 ANQGSEA, per germline. CDR3 residues: CSGYTDTQYF. The CDR3 region has the DNA TGCAGCGGCTACACAGATACGCAGTATTTT.

The chain links TRBV21-1 to TRBJ2-7; the table names TRBD2, a call not compared with the DNA. TRBV21-1 is a known pseudogene. This CDR3 has 19 amino acids. The CDR3 nucleotides are TGTGCCAGCAGCTACTATTTAGGGGGGACTAGCGGGAGCCCCAACGAGCAGTACTTC. This gives the protein CASSYYLGGTSGSPNEQYF.